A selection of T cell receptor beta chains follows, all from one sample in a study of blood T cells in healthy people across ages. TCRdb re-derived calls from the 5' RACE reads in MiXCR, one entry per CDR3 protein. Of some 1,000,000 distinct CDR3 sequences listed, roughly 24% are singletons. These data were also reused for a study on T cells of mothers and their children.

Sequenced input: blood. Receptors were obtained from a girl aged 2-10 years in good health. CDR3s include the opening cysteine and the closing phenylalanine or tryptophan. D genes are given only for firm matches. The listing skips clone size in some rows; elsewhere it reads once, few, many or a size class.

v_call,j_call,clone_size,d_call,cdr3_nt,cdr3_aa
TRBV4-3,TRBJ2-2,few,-,TGCGCCAGCAGCCGAGAGGGGTTATACACCGGGGAGCTGTTTTTT,CASSREGLYTGELFF
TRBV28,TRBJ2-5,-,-,TGTGCCAGCCCTACAGGGTACCAAGAGACCCAGTACTTC,CASPTGYQETQYF
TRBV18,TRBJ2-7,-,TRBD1,TGTGCCAGCTCACCAAGGGGGCAGGAACAATACGAGCAGTACTTC,CASSPRGQEQYEQYF
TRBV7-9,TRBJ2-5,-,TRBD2,TGTGCCAGCAGCTCGGCGGTAGCGGGAGGTACCCAAGAGACCCAGTACTTC,CASSSAVAGGTQETQYF
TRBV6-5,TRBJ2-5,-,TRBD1,TGTGCCAGCAGCCTAGGGACAGGGAAACAAGAGACCCAGTACTTC,CASSLGTGKQETQYF
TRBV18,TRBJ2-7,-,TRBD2,TGTGCCAGCTCACCAGCTAGCGGGAGCGACGAGCAGTACTTC,CASSPASGSDEQYF
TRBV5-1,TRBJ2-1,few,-,TGCGCCAGCAGCTTCGCGGGTAATGGCTACAATGAGCAGTTCTTC,CASSFAGNGYNEQFF
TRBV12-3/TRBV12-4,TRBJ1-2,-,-,TGTGCCAGCAGTTCTACGTACTCCTATGGCTACACCTTC,CASSSTYSYGYTF
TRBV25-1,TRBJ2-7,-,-,TGTGCCAGCAGTACTTATGAGGGGGACTCCTACGAGCAGTACTTC,CASSTYEGDSYEQYF
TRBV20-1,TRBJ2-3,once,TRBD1,TGCAGTGCTAGAAACCGGGACAGGGGAGTTCAAACAGATACGCAGTATTTT,CSARNRDRGVQTDTQYF
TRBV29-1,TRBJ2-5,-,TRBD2,TGCAGCGTTGAGCCCGGGACTAGTGGCGGGACCCAGTACTTC,CSVEPGTSGGTQYF
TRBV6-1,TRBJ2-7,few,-,TGTGCCAGCACCTTTACACCAACCTACGAGCAGTACTTC,CASTFTPTYEQYF
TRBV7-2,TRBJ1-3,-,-,TGTGCCAGCAGCGATGGGATCTCTGGAAACACCATATATTTT,CASSDGISGNTIYF
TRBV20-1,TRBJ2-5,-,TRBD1,TGCAGTGCTAGTTTTCCGGGACAGACAAGGGTTGGCGAGACCCAGTACTTC,CSASFPGQTRVGETQYF
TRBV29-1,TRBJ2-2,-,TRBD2,TGCAGCGCCCGATCCCGGGGGGTCGCCGGGGAGCTGTTTTTT,CSARSRGVAGELFF
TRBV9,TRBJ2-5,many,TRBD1,TGTGCCAGTTCCGTATTGGGACAGGGGAGTAGGGAGACCCAGTACTTC,CASSVLGQGSRETQYF
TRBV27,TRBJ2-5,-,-,TGTGCCAGCAGCCCAGGACTGGTGGTCCCAATGTCCCAGTACTTC,CASSPGLVVPMSQYF
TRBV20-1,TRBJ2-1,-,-,TGCAGTGCTCCCACTACAGGGTATGAGCAGTTCTTC,CSAPTTGYEQFF
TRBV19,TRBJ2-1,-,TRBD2,TGTGCCAGTAGTAAGACTAGCGGGGGAGACAATGAGCAGTTCTTC,CASSKTSGGDNEQFF
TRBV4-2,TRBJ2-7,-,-,TGTGCCAGCAGCCAAGATACCAGGGGGGCGCAGTACTTC,CASSQDTRGAQYF
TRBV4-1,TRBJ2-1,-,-,TGCGCCAGCAGCCAAGATGGAATAGGTTACAATGAGCAGTTCTTC,CASSQDGIGYNEQFF
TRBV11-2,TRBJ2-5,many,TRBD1,TGTGCCAGCAGCTTAGATGTGGACAGGGGGAAGGAGACCCAGTACTTC,CASSLDVDRGKETQYF
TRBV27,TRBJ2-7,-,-,TGTTTCACCGGGGAGACCTACGAGCAGTACTTC,CFTGETYEQYF
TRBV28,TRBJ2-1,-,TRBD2,TGTGCCAGCAGAGGGACTAGCGGGAGGGGGGCAAGCTACAATGAGCAGTTCTTC,CASRGTSGRGASYNEQFF
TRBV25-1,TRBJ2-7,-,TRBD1,TGTGCCAGCAGATCGGACAGGGTCTACGAGCAGTACTTC,CASRSDRVYEQYF
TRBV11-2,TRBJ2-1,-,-,TGTGCCAGCAGCTTAGGAGTTAGTAGTCGGAGGGGGCAGTTCTTC,CASSLGVSSRRGQFF
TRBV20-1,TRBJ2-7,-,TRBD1,TGCAGTGCTAAGGGACAGAACTCCTACGAGCAGTACTTC,CSAKGQNSYEQYF
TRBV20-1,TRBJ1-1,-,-,TGCAGTGCTATGGAGGCAGCCACTGAAGCTTTCTTT,CSAMEAATEAFF
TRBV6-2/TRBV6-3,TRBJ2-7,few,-,TGTGCCAGCACTACCCCGGGACTGACGGTCGCCTACGAGCAGTACTTC,CASTTPGLTVAYEQYF
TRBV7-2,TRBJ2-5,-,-,TGTGCCAGCAGCTTCGCAGCGGGAGAGACCCAGTACTTC,CASSFAAGETQYF
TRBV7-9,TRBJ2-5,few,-,TGTGCCAGCAGCTTAGGGGCTGACCAAGAGACCCAGTACTTC,CASSLGADQETQYF
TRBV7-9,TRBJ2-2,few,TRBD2,TGTGCCAGCAATAGCGGGAGTGGTAACACCGGGGAGCTGTTTTTT,CASNSGSGNTGELFF
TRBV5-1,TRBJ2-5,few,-,TGCGCCAGCAGCTTGAAAACAGCTCCTCAAGAGACCCAGTACTTC,CASSLKTAPQETQYF
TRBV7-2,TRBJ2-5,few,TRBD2,TGTGCCAGCAGCACAAAAGCGGGAGTCGGCGAGACCCAGTACTTC,CASSTKAGVGETQYF
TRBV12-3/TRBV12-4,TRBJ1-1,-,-,TGTGCCAGCAGTTCCCTCAACGCTGAAGCTTTCTTT,CASSSLNAEAFF
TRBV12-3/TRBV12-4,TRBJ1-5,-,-,TGTGCCAGCAGTTTACGGGGGTTCAGGCAGCCCCAGCATTTT,CASSLRGFRQPQHF
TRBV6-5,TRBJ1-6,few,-,TGTGCCAGCAGTTACTCGAGCGGGAGAGGGAATTCACCCCTCCACTTT,CASSYSSGRGNSPLHF
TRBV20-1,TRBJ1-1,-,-,TGCAGTGCTACCAATATGGCTTTCTTT,CSATNMAFF
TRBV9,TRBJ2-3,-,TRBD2,TGTGCCAGCAGCGTAGCCGGGCTTAGCGGGGCCCCCACAGATACGCAGTATTTT,CASSVAGLSGAPTDTQYF
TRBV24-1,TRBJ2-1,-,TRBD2,TGTACCACCAGTGATTCGGGGGGTAAATCCTACAATGAGCAGTTCTTC,CTTSDSGGKSYNEQFF
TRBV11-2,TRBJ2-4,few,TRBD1,TGTGCCAGCAGCTTTGGGACAGGGGATATTCAGTACTTC,CASSFGTGDIQYF
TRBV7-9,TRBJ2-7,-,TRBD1,TGTGCCAGCAGCCAAGGACAGGGTATCTCCTACGAGCAGTACTTC,CASSQGQGISYEQYF
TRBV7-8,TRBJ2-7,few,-,TGTGCCAGCAGCTTAGCACAGGGGGGGTACGGGCAGTACTTC,CASSLAQGGYGQYF
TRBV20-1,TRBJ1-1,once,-,TGCAGTGCAGGACCGCCGAACACTGAAGCTTTCTTT,CSAGPPNTEAFF
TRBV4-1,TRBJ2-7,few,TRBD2,TGCGCCAGCAGCCAGGGACTAGCGGGGAACGAGCAGTACTTC,CASSQGLAGNEQYF
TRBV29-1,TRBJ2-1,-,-,TGCAGCGTTGTTCAATATAGCGCGAGCTCCTACAATGAGCAGTTCTTC,CSVVQYSASSYNEQFF
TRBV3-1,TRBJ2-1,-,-,TGTGCCAGCAGCCAAGACACGGGGCGCTACAATGAGCAGTTCTTC,CASSQDTGRYNEQFF
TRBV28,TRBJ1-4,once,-,TGTGCCAGCAGCCCAATTTTCGGACAGATTAATGAAAAACTGTTTTTT,CASSPIFGQINEKLFF
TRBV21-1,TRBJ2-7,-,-,TGTGCCAGCAGCAACAGGGGGCAAGGCACCTACGAGCAGTACTTC,CASSNRGQGTYEQYF
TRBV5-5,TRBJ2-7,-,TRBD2,TGTGCCAGCAGCTTGTGGTCTAGCGGAAACTACGAGCAGTACTTC,CASSLWSSGNYEQYF
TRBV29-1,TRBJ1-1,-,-,TGCAGCGTTGAATTTGTAGAACAGAACACTGAAGCTTTCTTT,CSVEFVEQNTEAFF
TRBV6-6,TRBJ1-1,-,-,TGTGCCAGCAGAAGAATATTACAGCCGAACACTGAAGCTTTCTTT,CASRRILQPNTEAFF
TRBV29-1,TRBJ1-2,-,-,TGCAGCGTTGTGGGTGGGCAGGCGTATGGCTACACCTTC,CSVVGGQAYGYTF
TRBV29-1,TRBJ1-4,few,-,TGCAGCGTTTCCTTGGCCTCCGGTTGGAATGAAAAACTGTTTTTT,CSVSLASGWNEKLFF
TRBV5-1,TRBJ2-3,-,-,TGCGCCAGCAGAACAGGTGTAGATACGCAGTATTTT,CASRTGVDTQYF